Each of the 27 T cell receptor beta chains below was sequenced from the same sample in a study of graft-versus-host responses after intestinal transplantation. The data were produced by immunoSEQ multiplex PCR, yet TCRdb's version contains in-frame clones alone and is incomplete. The data contain 93,000 or so clones, roughly 93% of them singletons. No antigen has been assigned to these receptors. The input for sequencing was unstimulated CD8+ T cells sorted from spleen or lymph node cells, taken before intestinal transplant. The receptors were gathered from a human donor who received an intestinal transplant.

The chain links TRBV7-9 to TRBJ2-2, with 12 positions matching TRBD1. With V trimmed by 5 bases and J by 5 bases, 6 bases remained unmatched. CDR1 SEHNR and CDR2 FQNEAQ come from the germline V gene (reference sequence). There are 16 residues in the CDR3. The CDR3 here is CASSPRDRGLTGELFF. The CDR3 DNA sequence: TGTGCCAGCAGCCCCCGGGACAGGGGGCTTACCGGGGAGCTGTTTTTT.

The chain couples TRBV13 to TRBJ1-1; D is ambiguous. This CDR3 has 14 residues. V was cut by 4 bases and J by 3 bases, with 12 bases left in between. From germline, CDR1 is PRHDT and CDR2 FYEKMQ (reference sequence). The CDR3 sequence is CASSSTLDHTEAFF. The CDR3 nucleotides read TGTGCCAGCAGCTCGACTCTGGATCACACTGAAGCTTTCTTT. Combining the CDR3 with reference TRBV13 and TRBJ1-1 gives the whole variable domain AAGVIQSPRHLIKEKRETATLKCYPIPRHDTVYWYQQGPGQDPQFLISFYEKMQSDKGSIPDRFSAQQFSDYHSELNMSSLELGDSALYFCASSSTLDHTEAFFGQGTRLTVV.

The rearrangement joins TRBV7-8 to TRBJ1-2, with 9 bases lining up with TRBD1. The CDR3 totals 15 residues. Germline V CDR1 and CDR2: SGHVS, FQNEAQ. V lost 1 base to trimming and J lost 8 bases; unmatched junction nucleotides: 8. This CDR3 is CASSLGYDRGDGYTF. The DNA for the CDR3 is TGTGCCAGCAGCTTAGGGTATGACAGGGGGGACGGCTACACCTTC.

The chain joins TRBV2 to TRBJ2-7; D possibly corresponds to TRBD2 (5 bases). From germline, CDR1 is SNHLY and CDR2 FYNNEI. The CDR3 runs to 16 residues. V shed 0 bases and J shed 0 bases, with 12 bases lying between them. The CDR3, as DNA: TGTGCCAGCAGTGAAGCTGGGGTGGAGGTCTCCTACGAGCAGTACTTC. This gives the protein CASSEAGVEVSYEQYF.

The V gene is TRBV6-1, the J gene TRBJ2-5; D possibly corresponds to TRBD1 (6 bases). The germline V gene encodes CDR1 MNHNS and CDR2 SASEGT. V lost 10 bases and J 3 bases, leaving 12 bases between the germline ends. The CDR3 covers 12 residues. The CDR3 loop is CATEGVKETQYF. DNA of the CDR3: TGTGCCACCGAGGGGGTCAAAGAGACCCAGTACTTC.

The rearrangement links TRBV4-1 to TRBJ1-2; D is uncertain. The germline CDR1 and CDR2 sequences are MGHRA and YSYEKL. V was clipped by 0 bases and J by 3 bases, with 8 bases between them. The CDR3 extends over 14 amino acids. The CDR3 nucleotides read TGCGCCAGCAGCCAAGATTTACTCGACTATGGCTACACCTTC. Translating gives CASSQDLLDYGYTF.

The rearrangement uses TRBV4-2 and TRBJ1-1; D gene uncertain. Between the trimmed V and J ends, which lost 4 bases and 2 bases, there was a span of 14 bases. This CDR3 region has 15 residues. Per the germline V gene, CDR1 is LGHNA and CDR2 is YNFKEQ. CDR3 in amino acids: CASSPLEVGNTEAFF. The CDR3 DNA follows: TGTGCCAGCAGCCCCCTTGAGGTGGGAAACACTGAAGCTTTCTTT.

This clone was counted once. V usage is TRBV7-2 and J usage is TRBJ2-1, with 9 bases matching TRBD2. Germline loops: CDR1 SGHTA, CDR2 FQGNSA. This CDR3 spans 15 amino acids. The trim removed 8 bases at V and 7 bases at J, leaving 12 bases unmatched. This CDR3 reads CASLAGGPISNEQFF. In nucleotides, the CDR3 is TGTGCCAGCTTGGCGGGGGGGCCTATAAGTAATGAGCAGTTCTTC. Based on the CDR3 plus reference TRBV7-2 and TRBJ2-1, the full variable domain is GAGVSQSPSNKVTEKGKDVELRCDPISGHTALYWYRQSLGQGLEFLIYFQGNSAPDKSGLPSDRFSAERTGGSVSTLTIQRTQQEDSAVYLCASLAGGPISNEQFFGPGTRLTVL.

This clone was seen just once. V is TRBV15 and J is TRBJ2-4; tentative D call: TRBD2 (5 bases). CDR3 length equals 16 residues. V was shortened by 0 bases and J by 0 bases, with 9 bases between the two germline ends. Germline CDR1 and CDR2: LNHNV and YYDKDF (reference sequence). CDR3 in amino acids: CATSRDRGLAKNIQYF. In nucleotides, the CDR3 is TGTGCCACCAGCAGAGATCGGGGTCTAGCCAAAAACATTCAGTACTTC.

Points on this clone: Germline is not matched at one junction end, which may reflect a read error. The J gene is TRBJ1-1, the V gene TRBV6-5; no definite D call. CDR1 MNHEY and CDR2 SVGAGI come from the germline V gene. The length of the CDR3 is 14 residues. CDR3 nucleotides: TGTGCCAGCAGTCACTCCACCAGTCTGGTTGAAGCTTTCTTT. This translates into CASSHSTSLVEAFF.

The J gene is TRBJ1-4, the V gene TRBV5-5; D call uncertain. The CDR3 length is 12 residues. V lost 0 bases, J lost 8 bases, and 5 bases lay in between. Germline CDR1 and CDR2: SGHKS and YYEKEE (reference sequence). Here the CDR3 DNA reads TGTGCCAGCAGCTTGGATTGGGAAAAACTGTTTTTT. This sequence encodes CASSLDWEKLFF.

The rearrangement uses TRBV7-7 and TRBJ2-7, with D possibly being TRBD1 (5 bases). CDR1 and CDR2 from the germline V gene are SSHAT and FNYEAQ (reference sequence). Trimming removed 0 bases at V and 5 bases at J, with 11 bases between. The CDR3 loop spans 14 amino acids. The CDR3 DNA reads TGTGCCAGCAGCTTAGCTCAGGGATTCAACGAGCAGTACTTC. Protein: CASSLAQGFNEQYF.

The chain uses TRBV5-3 and TRBJ1-1, with D maybe TRBD1 (5 bases). TRBV5-3 is identified as an open reading frame with a role that is uncertain. The CDR3 has 13 amino acids. V shed 4 bases and J shed 5 bases, with 12 bases lying between them. In nucleotides, the CDR3 is TGTGCCAGAAGCCGAGACAGAAGTACTGAAGCTTTCTTT. Translated, it gives CARSRDRSTEAFF.

This chain links TRBV7-9 with TRBJ1-2; D unresolved. The V and J ends lost 5 bases and 5 bases respectively, with 9 bases between them. Looked up from germline, CDR1 is SEHNR and CDR2 is FQNEAQ (reference sequence). The CDR3 has 12 amino acids. CDR3 sequence reads: CASSTDLYGYTF. In DNA form, the CDR3 reads TGTGCCAGCAGCACCGACTTATATGGCTACACCTTC.

The chain joins TRBV4-1 to TRBJ2-7; 10 bases map to TRBD1. This CDR3 has 16 amino acids. Germline V gene lookup returns CDR1 MGHRA and CDR2 YSYEKL. V trimming: 0 bases; J trimming: 6 bases; junction bases outside the gene matches: 8. The CDR3 here is CASSQDSSGQGVEQYF. CDR3 sequence (DNA): TGCGCCAGCAGCCAAGATAGTTCCGGACAGGGGGTCGAGCAGTACTTC.

This chain uses TRBV9 with TRBJ2-2; D may match TRBD1 or TRBD2 (5 bases each). V dropped 0 bases and J dropped 8 bases, with 8 bases sitting between them. CDR1 and CDR2 from the germline V gene are SGDLS and YYNGEE. The CDR3 extends over 13 amino acids. CDR3 protein: CASSVVGAGELFF. In DNA, the CDR3 is TGTGCCAGCAGCGTAGTCGGGGCAGGGGAGCTGTTTTTT. The variable domain in full, with the rest retrieved from reference TRBV9 and TRBJ2-2, is DSGVTQTPKHLITATGQRVTLRCSPRSGDLSVYWYQQSLDQGLQFLIQYYNGEERAKGNILERFSAQQFPDLHSELNLSSLELGDSALYFCASSVVGAGELFFGEGSRLTVL.

The V and J genes are TRBV27 and TRBJ1-2, with unresolved D. The germline gives CDR1 MNHEY, CDR2 SMNVEV (reference sequence). The CDR3 is made up of 13 amino acids. V lost 3 bases and J 2 bases, leaving 7 bases between the germline ends. CDR3 sequence reads: CASSLTRNYGYTF. The CDR3 nucleotides are TGTGCCAGCAGTTTGACCCGAAACTATGGCTACACCTTC.

V is TRBV15 and J is TRBJ2-7; a possible D gene is TRBD1 (6 bases). The V end lost 8 bases, the J end lost 2 bases, and 13 bases lay between the germline ends. The CDR3 is 13 residues long. Germline loops: CDR1 LNHNV, CDR2 YYDKDF (reference sequence). The CDR3 is CATSQGSAYEQYF. The CDR3 bases are TGTGCCACCTCACAGGGTTCGGCCTACGAGCAGTACTTC. The full variable domain, its missing parts supplied by reference TRBV15 and TRBJ2-7, is DAMVIQNPRYQVTQFGKPVTLSCSQTLNHNVMYWYQQKSSQAPKLLFHYYDKDFNNEADTPDNFQSRRPNTSFCFLDIRSPGLGDTAMYLCATSQGSAYEQYFGPGTRLTVT.

This clone occurred once. The rearrangement joins TRBV20-1 to TRBJ1-1, with 9 bases identical to TRBD1. V shed 3 bases and J 8 bases; nucleotides not matched to a gene: 1. The CDR3 covers 11 residues. Germline V gives CDR1 DFQATT, CDR2 SNEGSKA (reference sequence). CDR3 residues: CSARDRGEAFF. Written as DNA, the CDR3 is TGCAGTGCTAGGGACAGGGGCGAAGCTTTCTTT.

The chain couples TRBV2 to TRBJ2-7, with TRBD1 matching over 7 bases. Trimming at V came to 2 bases and at J to 4 bases, leaving 2 bases not matched to a gene. CDR1 SNHLY and CDR2 FYNNEI come from the germline V gene. The CDR3 runs to 13 residues. The CDR3 loop is CASSEYRGYEQYF. The CDR3 DNA sequence: TGTGCCAGCAGTGAATACAGGGGTTACGAGCAGTACTTC.

The gene calls are TRBV27 and TRBJ1-1; possible D gene TRBD1, 5 bases. Germline lookup yields CDR1 MNHEY and CDR2 SMNVEV (reference sequence). The CDR3 sequence is 16 residues long. V lost 2 bases to trimming and J lost 11 bases, with 24 bases between them. The CDR3, as DNA: TGTGCCAGCAGTTTAACGGTACTAGGGGCAGGGTTGGACGCTTTCTTT. This encodes CASSLTVLGAGLDAFF.

The DNA for the CDR3 is TGCGCCAGCAGCTTACAGGGTTTCCTCACAGATACGCAGTATTTT. Translating gives CASSLQGFLTDTQYF. J is TRBJ2-3 and V is TRBV5-1; a weak D match, TRBD1 (6 bases). Germline V gene data show CDR1 as SGHRS and CDR2 as YFSETQ. V was pared by 2 bases and J by 2 bases, with 12 bases between. This CDR3 has 15 amino acids. Using reference TRBV5-1 and TRBJ2-3 for the parts outside the CDR3, the full variable domain is KAGVTQTPRYLIKTRGQQVTLSCSPISGHRSVSWYQQTPGQGLQFLFEYFSETQRNKGNFPGRFSGRQFSNSRSEMNVSTLELGDSALYLCASSLQGFLTDTQYFGPGTRLTVL.

The genes are TRBV18 and TRBJ2-1; TRBD1 matches at 8 bases. J was trimmed by 3 bases and V by 4 bases; bases with no gene match: 8. The CDR3 is made up of 16 amino acids. The germline V gene has CDR1 KGHSH and CDR2 LQKENI. The DNA of the CDR3 is TGTGCCAGCTCACATTTGGACAGGGATCTCTACAATGAGCAGTTCTTC. Its protein product is CASSHLDRDLYNEQFF.

Comments on this clone: This CDR3 is also generated by other DNA sequences in the sample. This chain connects TRBV5-1 to TRBJ2-7; possible D gene TRBD1, 5 bases. Per germline, CDR1 SGHRS and CDR2 YFSETQ. The CDR3 extends over 14 amino acids. Trimming shortened V by 0 bases and J by 1 base, and 8 bases separated the two germline ends. The CDR3 DNA reads TGCGCCAGCAGCTTGGCCTCAGGGTCCTACGAGCAGTACTTC. It yields the protein CASSLASGSYEQYF.

Comment on this clone: Other DNA sequences in the sample encode the same CDR3. The gene calls are TRBV9 and TRBJ2-3; 9 nucleotides align to TRBD2. The CDR3 length is 16 residues. Trimming removed 2 bases from V and 3 bases from J; junction bases left unmatched: 7. From germline, CDR1 is SGDLS and CDR2 YYNGEE. DNA of the CDR3: TGTGCCAGCAGCGTTTCCGGCGGGGGGGGTACAGATACGCAGTATTTT. Its translation: CASSVSGGGGTDTQYF.

The V and J genes are TRBV7-9 and TRBJ2-1, with D uncertain. CDR1 SEHNR and CDR2 FQNEAQ come from the germline V gene (reference sequence). The CDR3 runs 13 residues. Trimming shortened V by 6 bases and J by 3 bases, and 9 bases separated the two germline ends. The CDR3 DNA reads as TGTGCCAGCAGGGGCAGGTACTACAATGAGCAGTTCTTC. Encoded protein: CASRGRYYNEQFF.

V usage is TRBV7-7 and J usage is TRBJ2-5, with 7 bases identical to TRBD2. Germline trimming cut 5 bases from V and 2 bases from J; bases unmatched to any gene: 8. Germline V gives CDR1 SSHAT, CDR2 FNYEAQ (reference sequence). The CDR3 contains 15 residues. DNA of the CDR3: TGTGCCAGCAGCCCGGTTTGGGGGGGTCAAGAGACCCAGTACTTC. Its translation is CASSPVWGGQETQYF.